This passage covers 16 T cell receptor beta chains from one sample sequenced in a study of early T cells in non-severe SARS-CoV-2 infection. TCRdb fed the 5' RACE reads into MiXCR, producing one record per CDR3 protein. The table records tens of thousands of distinct CDR3 sequences, 6.2% of them present only once. The sequences come from whole blood, collected at baseline. These receptors originate from an adult who was a healthcare worker with PCR-confirmed SARS-CoV-2 infection or an uninfected control (not recorded which).

The chain carries TRBV9 and TRBJ1-3; D not certain. Between the trimmed V and J ends, which lost 0 bases and 0 bases, there was a span of 7 bases. The CDR3 has 15 amino acids. CDR1 is SGDLS and CDR2 is YYNGEE in the germline V gene. Written as DNA, the CDR3 is TGTGCCAGCAGCGTAGAAGGTTCCTCTGGAAACACCATATATTTT. It encodes CASSVEGSSGNTIYF.

This clonotype came up many times. The chain uses TRBV18 and TRBJ1-5; a possible D gene is TRBD1 (5 bases). V was cut by 3 bases and J by 7 bases, with 13 bases left in between. Germline V gene data show CDR1 as KGHSH and CDR2 as LQKENI. CDR3 length: 14 residues. DNA for the CDR3: TGTGCCAGCTCACCTTTACGAGGGGAACAGCCCCAGCATTTT. Translation: CASSPLRGEQPQHF.

This clonotype has a count of ten or more. The V call is TRBV29-1, the J call TRBJ1-2, with unresolved D. The V and J ends lost 1 base and 6 bases respectively, with 6 bases between them. The CDR3 contains 11 residues. In germline, CDR1 is SQVTM, CDR2 ANQGSEA. The CDR3 DNA follows: TGCAGCGTTGAAGGGGTCAATGGCTACACCTTC. It translates to CSVEGVNGYTF.

Ten or more counts support this clonotype. In nucleotides, the CDR3 is TGTGCCAGCACCACTATCCAGGGTGTTGGGGCCAACGTCCTGACTTTC. Translation gives CASTTIQGVGANVLTF. The V and J genes are TRBV28 and TRBJ2-6, with D possibly being TRBD1 (5 bases). Germline CDR1 and CDR2: MDHEN and SYDVKM. V lost 7 bases and J 3 bases, leaving 16 bases between the germline ends. CDR3 size: 16 residues.

This clonotype was seen at least ten times. A much larger clone sits a single nucleotide away, making a read error possible. The chain combines TRBV7-2 with TRBJ2-7, with 13 bases aligning to TRBD2. Germline values: CDR1 SGHTA, CDR2 FQGNSA. This CDR3 is built from 15 residues. Trimming took 5 bases from V and 0 from J; bases not matched to a gene: 1. The CDR3 loop reads CASSRTSGSSYEQYF. CDR3 DNA: TGTGCCAGCAGCCGGACTAGCGGGAGCTCCTACGAGCAGTACTTC.

The V gene is TRBV19, the J gene TRBJ1-4, with unresolved D. With 10 bases removed from V and 8 bases from J, the gap between germline ends came to 26 bases. The CDR3 runs to 16 residues. Germline V gene sequence: CDR1 LNHDA, CDR2 SQIVND (reference sequence). In nucleotides, the CDR3 is TGTGCCATATGGCCGGGCGCAGAGGAAAAGAAAGAAAAACTGTTTTTT. The encoded protein is CAIWPGAEEKKEKLFF.

In its sample, this clonotype was seen many times. The CDR3 DNA is TGTGCCACCGAGGGCGGCTCCACAGATACGCAGTATTTT. It translates to CATEGGSTDTQYF. The chain combines TRBV2 with TRBJ2-3; possible D gene TRBD2, 5 bases. The CDR3 consists of 13 residues. V lost 10 bases and J lost 2, with 13 bases in between. Germline V gene data show CDR1 as SNHLY and CDR2 as FYNNEI.

This chain joins TRBV6-4 and TRBJ2-1, with a tentative D call TRBD1 (5 bases). This CDR3 has 15 amino acids. CDR1 and CDR2 (germline): MRHNA, SNTAGT. Trimming removed 0 bases at V and 5 bases at J, with 11 bases between. The CDR3 DNA follows: TGTGCCAGCAGTGACTCGAGCCAGGGCCACAATGAGCAGTTCTTC. It encodes CASSDSSQGHNEQFF.

In this sample, this clonotype turned up a few times. Written as DNA, the CDR3 is TGTGCCAGCACCTTTGGAGCTAACTATGGCTACACCTTC. Its protein is CASTFGANYGYTF. The chain couples TRBV5-6 to TRBJ1-2; D not certain. Trimming removed 6 bases at V and 0 bases at J, with 9 bases between. The CDR3 runs 13 residues. The V gene's germline CDR1 is SGHDT and CDR2 YYEEEE.

This clonotype showed up many times. The chain is built from TRBV7-2 and TRBJ2-4; 8 positions agree with TRBD1. J lost 9 bases, V lost 4 bases, and 5 bases had no gene match. This CDR3 region has 13 residues. Looked up from germline, CDR1 is SGHTA and CDR2 is FQGNSA. DNA of the CDR3: TGTGCCAGCAGCTCCGGGACAGGTAGCATTCAGTACTTC. As protein: CASSSGTGSIQYF.

V usage is TRBV6-1 and J usage is TRBJ1-5, with a weak D call TRBD1 (6 bases). The V end was cut by 7 bases, the J end by 0 bases, with 13 bases between. The CDR3 consists of 15 residues. Germline assignment: CDR1 MNHNS and CDR2 SASEGT. CDR3 DNA sequence: TGTGCCAGCAAAGGACAGAGTTATAGCAATCAGCCCCAGCATTTT. The encoded protein is CASKGQSYSNQPQHF.

Regarding this clonotype: This may come from a read error, since a much larger clone is one base off. The chain couples TRBV11-2 to TRBJ2-2; 10 positions match TRBD2. The CDR3 contains 19 residues. Germline V gene sequence: CDR1 SGHAT, CDR2 FQNNGV. V lost 6 bases to trimming and J lost 3 bases; unmatched junction nucleotides: 16. The CDR3 reads CASSQSIAGGRSHTGELFF. Written as DNA, the CDR3 is TGTGCCAGCAGTCAAAGCATAGCGGGAGGCCGCTCTCACACCGGGGAGCTGTTTTTT.

This rearrangement joins TRBV18 to TRBJ2-7, with D unresolved. Germline CDR1 and CDR2: KGHSH and LQKENI. CDR3 length: 16 amino acids. V was pared by 1 base and J by 0 bases, with 13 bases between. This CDR3 is CASSPRLTQNSYEQYF. CDR3 nucleotides: TGTGCCAGCTCACCACGACTGACGCAAAACTCCTACGAGCAGTACTTC.

The CDR3 reads CASSFPSGTVTSGGYNEQFF. DNA of the CDR3: TGTGCCAGCAGTTTCCCATCCGGGACAGTGACTAGCGGGGGCTACAATGAGCAGTTCTTC. The J gene is TRBJ2-1, the V gene TRBV28, with 12 bases that match TRBD2. This CDR3 contains 20 residues. The germline V gene encodes CDR1 MDHEN and CDR2 SYDVKM. After removal of 3 bases from V and 3 bases from J, the junction contained 15 bases not matched to a gene.

In its sample, this clonotype was seen a few times. V gene TRBV27 combines with J gene TRBJ2-7, with 9 bases lining up with TRBD2. CDR1 is MNHEY, CDR2 SMNVEV, per germline (reference sequence). This CDR3 spans 15 amino acids. The V and J ends lost 2 bases and 3 bases, in that order; junction bases with no gene match: 5. CDR3 residues: CASSLGASGIYEQYF. Written as DNA, the CDR3 is TGTGCCAGCAGTTTAGGGGCTAGCGGGATCTACGAGCAGTACTTC.

This clonotype was detected only a few times. The chain is built from TRBV6-6 and TRBJ2-1; 10 bases are a match to TRBD1. Per the germline V gene, CDR1 is MNHNY and CDR2 is SVGAGI (reference sequence). The junction had 7 bases not matched to a gene; V was cut back by 6 bases and J by 5 bases. The CDR3 totals 15 residues. Here the CDR3 reads CASRPGTGVHNEQFF. The CDR3 coding sequence is TGTGCCAGCAGGCCCGGGACAGGGGTCCACAATGAGCAGTTCTTC.